A single sample gave rise to the 16 T cell receptor beta chains below, sequenced in a study of blood T cell repertoires in COVID-19 (TCRdb year 2020). To prepare the library, the immunoSEQ multiplex PCR assay was applied. Held by TCRdb, this immuneACCESS table contains in-frame sequences only and omits some clones. Under half of the omission traces to an unresolved V gene where checked; the cause of the rest is unknown. In all, the sample holds 75,000 to 100,000 clones, and approximately 90% of those were seen once. Jointly, the top ten make up approximately 15% of the sample. The specimen was peripheral blood. These receptors came from a human donor in a cohort sampled during active COVID-19.

This clone was seen more than once but under ten times. The J gene is TRBJ2-7, the V gene TRBV3-1 (or the pseudogene TRBV3-2), with D uncertain. Per the germline V gene, CDR1 is LGHDT and CDR2 is YNNKEL (reference sequence). Between the trimmed V and J ends, which lost 0 bases and 3 bases, there was a span of 15 bases. The CDR3 runs to 16 residues. The DNA of the CDR3 is TGTGCCAGCAGCCAAGATCCGAACAGATACATCTACGAGCAGTACTTC. It is translated as CASSQDPNRYIYEQYF.

This chain links TRBV7-9 with TRBJ2-6, with D tentatively TRBD2 (5 bases). The CDR3 has 15 residues. Germline loops: CDR1 SEHNR, CDR2 FQNEAQ (reference sequence). V was pared by 3 bases and J by 0 bases, with 6 bases between. For the CDR3, the DNA is TGTGCCAGCAGCTTGGGGAGCTCTGGGGCCAACGTCCTGACTTTC. This codes for CASSLGSSGANVLTF. Complete variable domain (other parts from reference TRBV7-9 and TRBJ2-6): DTGVSQNPRHKITKRGQNVTFRCDPISEHNRLYWYRQTLGQGPEFLTYFQNEAQLEKSRLLSDRFSAERPKGSFSTLEIQRTEQGDSAMYLCASSLGSSGANVLTFGAGSRLTVL.

CDR3 amino acids: CASSYLGEEDEQYF. In DNA form, the CDR3 reads TGTGCCAGCAGTTATTTAGGGGAGGAAGACGAGCAGTACTTC. The chain links TRBV6-6 to TRBJ2-7; TRBD2 is a possible D gene (6 bases). Germline V gives CDR1 MNHNY, CDR2 SVGAGI (reference sequence). V was clipped by 3 bases and J by 5 bases, with 14 bases between them. This CDR3 has 14 amino acids.

This rearrangement joins TRBV19 to TRBJ1-2; 7 positions agree with TRBD1. Trimming at V came to 3 bases and at J to 5 bases, leaving 9 bases not matched to a gene. The CDR3 is 15 residues long. CDR1 and CDR2 from the germline V gene are LNHDA and SQIVND (reference sequence). The DNA for the CDR3 is TGTGCCAGTAGTATTACCACCGGGACAGCATATGGCTACACCTTC. This sequence encodes CASSITTGTAYGYTF.

This chain uses TRBV5-1 with TRBJ2-4, with D maybe TRBD2 (6 bases). The CDR3 spans 12 residues. CDR1 and CDR2 from the germline V gene are SGHRS and YFSETQ. The V and J ends lost 5 bases and 8 bases respectively, with 11 bases between them. This CDR3 reads CASRAGSDIQYF. CDR3 nucleotides: TGCGCCAGCAGGGCGGGGTCGGACATTCAGTACTTC.

The V call is TRBV2, the J call TRBJ2-1; D might be TRBD1 (5 bases). V shed 2 bases and J shed 7 bases, with 9 bases lying between them. CDR3 length equals 13 residues. The germline CDR1 and CDR2 sequences are SNHLY and FYNNEI. In DNA, the CDR3 is TGTGCCAGCAGTGAACGACAGTTTAATGAGCAGTTCTTC. Its translation: CASSERQFNEQFF.

This clone has only one observation. The chain carries TRBV6-2 or TRBV6-3 and TRBJ1-1; D is possibly TRBD1 (6 bases). The CDR3 extends over 17 amino acids. The V end was cut by 6 bases, the J end by 1 base, with 21 bases between. Germline V gives CDR1 MNHEY, CDR2 SVGEGT. The CDR3: CASSQTTGWGPNTEAFF. CDR3 coding DNA: TGTGCCAGCAGCCAGACTACGGGGTGGGGGCCGAACACTGAAGCTTTCTTT.

The chain joins TRBV6-5 to TRBJ1-1; D gene uncertain. V gave up 0 bases and J gave up 0 bases, with 11 bases separating them. The CDR3 runs to 16 residues. Germline assignment: CDR1 MNHEY and CDR2 SVGAGI. This chain's CDR3 is CASSYSIAYMNTEAFF. In DNA form, the CDR3 reads TGTGCCAGCAGTTACTCGATAGCCTACATGAACACTGAAGCTTTCTTT.

The V and J genes are TRBV6-5 and TRBJ1-2; D gene ambiguous. Between the trimmed V and J ends, which lost 5 bases and 8 bases, there was a span of 15 bases. This CDR3 spans 13 amino acids. From germline, CDR1 is MNHEY and CDR2 SVGAGI. The CDR3 DNA is TGTGCCAGCAGTAGGTGGCAGACTATGGGCTACACCTTC. It codes for CASSRWQTMGYTF.

The V gene is TRBV19, the J gene TRBJ1-2, with D maybe TRBD1 (5 bases). The germline CDR1 and CDR2 sequences are LNHDA and SQIVND (reference sequence). V lost 6 bases, J lost 5 bases, and 10 bases lay in between. CDR3 length: 12 amino acids. CDR3 in amino acids: CASRAGTYGYTF. The DNA for the CDR3 is TGTGCCAGTAGAGCAGGGACTTATGGCTACACCTTC.

In DNA form, the CDR3 reads TGTGCCAGCAGCTCACGCGGGGGTACACAAGAGACCCAGTACTTC. Protein product: CASSSRGGTQETQYF. This chain links TRBV11-2 with TRBJ2-5; 7 bases match TRBD2. The germline V gene encodes CDR1 SGHAT and CDR2 FQNNGV. The CDR3 has 15 amino acids. Losses at the gene ends were 4 bases for V and 2 bases for J; bases not matched to a gene: 7. Supplemented by reference TRBV11-2 and TRBJ2-5, the full variable domain reads EAGVAQSPRYKIIEKRQSVAFWCNPISGHATLYWYQQILGQGPKLLIQFQNNGVVDDSQLPKDRFSAERLKGVDSTLKIQPAKLEDSAVYLCASSSRGGTQETQYFGPGTRLLVL.

V gene TRBV3-1 (or the pseudogene TRBV3-2) combines with J gene TRBJ2-2, with a possible D match to TRBD2 (7 bases). This CDR3 contains 17 residues. Germline V gene lookup returns CDR1 LGHDT and CDR2 YNNKEL (reference sequence). Trimming pared 1 base from V and 3 bases from J, leaving 15 bases between. The CDR3 sequence: CASSQVSAGAHTGELFF. As DNA, the CDR3 is TGTGCCAGCAGCCAAGTTTCGGCGGGGGCCCACACCGGGGAGCTGTTTTTT.

This clone was detected a few times. This chain uses TRBV9 with TRBJ2-3; 8 positions agree with TRBD2. This CDR3 has 15 amino acids. Germline lookup yields CDR1 SGDLS and CDR2 YYNGEE. Trimming took 4 bases from V and 3 from J; bases not matched to a gene: 7. In nucleotides, the CDR3 is TGTGCCAGCAGCCGGGCGGGAGGTGCGACAGATACGCAGTATTTT. Protein: CASSRAGGATDTQYF. The whole variable domain, remainder taken from reference TRBV9 and TRBJ2-3, is DSGVTQTPKHLITATGQRVTLRCSPRSGDLSVYWYQQSLDQGLQFLIQYYNGEERAKGNILERFSAQQFPDLHSELNLSSLELGDSALYFCASSRAGGATDTQYFGPGTRLTVL.

The chain has TRBV2 and TRBJ2-2; D is unclear. Per germline, CDR1 SNHLY and CDR2 FYNNEI. The CDR3 extends over 14 amino acids. Deletions cut 5 bases from V and 4 bases from J, with 11 bases between. CDR3 nucleotides: TGTGCCAGCAGTCGTGAAGGCGGCACCGGGGAGCTGTTTTTT. Residues: CASSREGGTGELFF.

This clone is a singleton in its sample. V usage is TRBV7-2 and J usage is TRBJ1-3; no reliable D call. Germline-derived CDR1 and CDR2 are SGHTA and FQGNSA. The CDR3 is made up of 16 amino acids. V shed 1 base and J shed 0 bases, with 10 bases lying between them. CDR3 nucleotides: TGTGCCAGCAGCTTAGGGCCGCTCTTCTCTGGAAACACCATATATTTT. Its protein product is CASSLGPLFSGNTIYF.

The count of this clone is one. The chain is built from TRBV7-9 and TRBJ1-1, with 10 bases that match TRBD1. The V and J ends lost 1 base and 8 bases, in that order; junction bases with no gene match: 10. The V gene's germline CDR1 is SEHNR and CDR2 FQNEAQ (reference sequence). The length of the CDR3 is 16 residues. The CDR3 reads CASSLDPGQGMSEAFF. The CDR3, as DNA: TGTGCCAGCAGCTTAGATCCGGGACAGGGGATGTCGGAAGCTTTCTTT.